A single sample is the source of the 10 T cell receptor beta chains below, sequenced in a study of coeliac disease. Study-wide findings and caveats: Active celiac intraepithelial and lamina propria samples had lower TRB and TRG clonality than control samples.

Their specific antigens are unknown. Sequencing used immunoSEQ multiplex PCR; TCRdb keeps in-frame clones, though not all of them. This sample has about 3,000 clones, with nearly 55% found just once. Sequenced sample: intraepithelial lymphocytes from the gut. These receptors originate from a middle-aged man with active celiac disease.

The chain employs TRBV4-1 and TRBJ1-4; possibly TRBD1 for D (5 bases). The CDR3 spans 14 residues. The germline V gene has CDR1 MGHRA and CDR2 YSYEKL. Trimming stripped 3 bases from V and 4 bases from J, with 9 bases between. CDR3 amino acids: CASSQDGGNEKLFF. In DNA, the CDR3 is TGCGCCAGCAGCCAGGACGGGGGTAATGAAAAACTGTTTTTT.

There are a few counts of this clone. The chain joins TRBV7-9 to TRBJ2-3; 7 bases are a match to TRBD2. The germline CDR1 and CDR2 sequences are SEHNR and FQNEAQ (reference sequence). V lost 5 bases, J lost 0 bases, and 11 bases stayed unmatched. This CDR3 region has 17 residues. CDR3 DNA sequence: TGTGCCAGCAGCCCGACCCTAGCGGTAACTAGCACAGATACGCAGTATTTT. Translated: CASSPTLAVTSTDTQYF.

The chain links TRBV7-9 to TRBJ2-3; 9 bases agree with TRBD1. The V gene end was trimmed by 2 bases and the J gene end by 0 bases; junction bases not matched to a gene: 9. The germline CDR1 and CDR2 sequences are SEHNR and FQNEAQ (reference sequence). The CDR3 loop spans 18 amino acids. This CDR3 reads CASSLFLWGTGSTDTQYF. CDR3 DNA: TGTGCCAGCAGCTTATTCTTGTGGGGGACAGGGAGCACAGATACGCAGTATTTT. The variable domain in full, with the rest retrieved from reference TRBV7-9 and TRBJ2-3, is DTGVSQNPRHKITKRGQNVTFRCDPISEHNRLYWYRQTLGQGPEFLTYFQNEAQLEKSRLLSDRFSAERPKGSFSTLEIQRTEQGDSAMYLCASSLFLWGTGSTDTQYFGPGTRLTVL.

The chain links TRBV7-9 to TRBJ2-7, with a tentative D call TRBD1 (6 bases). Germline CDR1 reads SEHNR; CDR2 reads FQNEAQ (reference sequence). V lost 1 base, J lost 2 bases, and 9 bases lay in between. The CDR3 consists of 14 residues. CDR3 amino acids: CASSLGTDAYEQYF. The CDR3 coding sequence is TGTGCCAGCAGCTTAGGGACAGACGCCTACGAGCAGTACTTC.

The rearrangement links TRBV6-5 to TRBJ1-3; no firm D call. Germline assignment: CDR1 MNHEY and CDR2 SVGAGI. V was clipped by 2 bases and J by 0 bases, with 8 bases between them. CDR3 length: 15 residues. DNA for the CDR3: TGTGCCAGCAGTTACGGCCTTCACTCTGGAAACACCATATATTTT. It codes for CASSYGLHSGNTIYF.

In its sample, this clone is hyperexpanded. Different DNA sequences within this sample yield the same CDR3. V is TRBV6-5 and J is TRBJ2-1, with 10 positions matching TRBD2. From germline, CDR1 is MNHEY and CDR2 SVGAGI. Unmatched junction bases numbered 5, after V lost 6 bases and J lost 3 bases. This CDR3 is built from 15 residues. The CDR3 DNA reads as TGTGCCAGCAGCCTTTCTAGCGGGAGCTACAATGAGCAGTTCTTC. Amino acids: CASSLSSGSYNEQFF.

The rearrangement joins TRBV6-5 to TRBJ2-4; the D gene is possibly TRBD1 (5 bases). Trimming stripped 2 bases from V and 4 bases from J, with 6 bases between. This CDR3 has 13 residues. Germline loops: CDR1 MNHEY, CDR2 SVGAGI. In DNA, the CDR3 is TGTGCCAGCAGTTACGGGGCGAAAAACATTCAGTACTTC. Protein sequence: CASSYGAKNIQYF.

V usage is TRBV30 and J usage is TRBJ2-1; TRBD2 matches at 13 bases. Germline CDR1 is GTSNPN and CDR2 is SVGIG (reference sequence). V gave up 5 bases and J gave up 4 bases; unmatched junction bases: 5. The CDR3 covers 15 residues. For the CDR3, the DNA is TGTGCCTGGGGACAGGGACTAGCGGGGTACAATGAGCAGTTCTTC. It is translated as CAWGQGLAGYNEQFF.

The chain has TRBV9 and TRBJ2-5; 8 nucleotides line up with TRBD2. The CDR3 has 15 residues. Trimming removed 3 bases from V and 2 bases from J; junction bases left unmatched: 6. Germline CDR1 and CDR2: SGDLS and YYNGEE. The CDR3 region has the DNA TGTGCCAGCAGCGAGAGGACTAGCCTACAAGAGACCCAGTACTTC. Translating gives CASSERTSLQETQYF.

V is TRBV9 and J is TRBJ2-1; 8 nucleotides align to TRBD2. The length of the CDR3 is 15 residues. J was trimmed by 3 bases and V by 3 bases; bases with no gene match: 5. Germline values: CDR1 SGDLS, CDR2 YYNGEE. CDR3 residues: CASSGTSGLYNEQFF. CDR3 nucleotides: TGTGCCAGCAGCGGAACTAGCGGTCTCTACAATGAGCAGTTCTTC.